This is a list of T cell receptor beta chains from one sample in a study of shared clonotypes between healthy human individuals. Method: immunoSEQ multiplex PCR; TCRdb's copy keeps in-frame clones and lacks some. The data contain roughly 500,000 clones, 70% to 80% of them singletons. Sequencing was carried out using PBMCs. These TCRs come from a woman in her thirties or forties in good health. Some clones in this sample may be carry-over from other donors' samples. Each CDR3 is given with its conserved first and last residue. A D gene is named only where the DNA matches it firmly. Some rows mark clone size as missing; the rest say once, few, many or name a class of expanded clone.

. | TRBD2 | TRBJ2-3 | TRBV11-2 | TGTGCCAGCAGCTTAGTCCGGGGTAGCGGGGCCACAGATACGCAGTATTTT | CASSLVRGSGATDTQYF
. | TRBD2 | TRBJ2-1 | TRBV5-1 | TGCGCCAGCAGCTTCGTGCCAGAGCGGGAGCAAAACAATGAGCAGTTCTTC | CASSFVPEREQNNEQFF
few | TRBD1 | TRBJ1-1 | TRBV6-6 | TGTGCCAGCAGGGACAGGGCAAACACTGAAGCTTTCTTT | CASRDRANTEAFF
. | TRBD2 | TRBJ2-5 | TRBV5-1 | TGCGCCAGCAGCTTGGAACTAGCGGGAGGGCGAGAGACCCAGTACTTC | CASSLELAGGRETQYF
many | . | TRBJ2-1 | TRBV9 | TGTGCCAGCAGCCCAGGAATCAGGGCTGGGGACAATGAGCAGTTCTTC | CASSPGIRAGDNEQFF
. | TRBD1 | TRBJ2-1 | TRBV25-1 | TGTGCCAGCAGTGAATATACCGGGACAGGGTGGTTCTTC | CASSEYTGTGWFF
. | TRBD1 | TRBJ1-2 | TRBV7-2 | TGTGCCAGCAGCCCTGGACAGGGGAGAAGCTATGGCTACACCTTC | CASSPGQGRSYGYTF
. | . | TRBJ1-1 | TRBV7-8 | TGTGCCAGCAGCTTAGCTCCCCCCGGGGCAGGGTTGACCACTGAAGCTTTCTTT | CASSLAPPGAGLTTEAFF
. | TRBD2 | TRBJ2-4 | TRBV28 | TGTGCCAGCAGTTTTCGGGCGGGAGACTGGCACATTCAGTACTTC | CASSFRAGDWHIQYF
. | TRBD1 | TRBJ2-5 | TRBV28 | TGTGCCAGCAGTTTATTGAGGGACAGGGGGCAAGAGACCCAGTACTTC | CASSLLRDRGQETQYF
. | . | TRBJ1-2 | TRBV11-2 | TGTGCCAGCAGCTTAGTTCCAGGGTGGGGCTACACCTTC | CASSLVPGWGYTF
few | TRBD1 | TRBJ1-5 | TRBV10-3 | TGTGCCATCAGTGGGGAAAAGGGGGCTTTGGAGCCCCAGCATTTT | CAISGEKGALEPQHF
few | TRBD1 | TRBJ1-5 | TRBV28 | TGTGCCAGCAGGTCGGGACAGGGAGCCGGTCAGCCCCAGCATTTT | CASRSGQGAGQPQHF
. | . | TRBJ2-6 | TRBV10-3 | TGTGCCATCAGACGAGGACAGAAACCCTCTGGGGCCAACGTCCTGACTTTC | CAIRRGQKPSGANVLTF
. | . | TRBJ1-5 | TRBV19 | TGTGCCAGTAGTATAGGGACAACGGGAGGGCCCCAGCATTTT | CASSIGTTGGPQHF
. | TRBD1 | TRBJ1-5 | TRBV29-1 | TGCAGCGCCGGACAGGGGAGCAATCAGCCCCAGCATTTT | CSAGQGSNQPQHF
. | . | TRBJ2-7 | TRBV18 | TGTGCCAGCTCGCCGGGACGCACGTCCTACGAGCAGTACTTC | CASSPGRTSYEQYF
. | . | TRBJ2-5 | TRBV9 | TGTGCCAGCAGCCCCCGAGGGGTGGAAGAGCAGTACTTC | CASSPRGVEEQYF
. | . | TRBJ2-1 | TRBV29-1 | TGCAGCGTTGAATTCGTCTGGACCGCTGGTGAGCAGTTCTTC | CSVEFVWTAGEQFF
. | . | TRBJ1-2 | TRBV28 | TGTGCCAGCAGTTCTATCGGCTATGGCTACACCTTC | CASSSIGYGYTF
. | TRBD1 | TRBJ2-1 | TRBV5-4 | TGTGCCAGCAGCTTGGAGGGGACAGGAGAGCAGTTCTTC | CASSLEGTGEQFF
. | TRBD2 | TRBJ2-1 | TRBV29-1 | TGCAGCGTTCTCGGACTAGCGGGAGAGGTCGGTGAGCAGTTCTTC | CSVLGLAGEVGEQFF
. | . | TRBJ2-7 | TRBV5-8 | TGTGCCAGCAGCACCCGTAGGGGCGGGGAGTACTTC | CASSTRRGGEYF
. | TRBD2 | TRBJ2-2 | TRBV2 | TGTGCCAGCAGTACCACAGTAGCGGGTACGAACACCGGGGAGCTGTTTTTT | CASSTTVAGTNTGELFF
. | TRBD2 | TRBJ2-3 | TRBV7-2 | TGTGCCAGCAGCTCCCATCGGACTAGCGGAACCCTGGGCACAGATACGCAGTATTTT | CASSSHRTSGTLGTDTQYF
. | TRBD2 | TRBJ2-1 | TRBV5-1 | TGCGCCAGCAGCTTACTAGCGGGGGCCTACAATGAGCAGTTCTTC | CASSLLAGAYNEQFF
. | . | TRBJ2-1 | TRBV4-3 | TGCGCCAGCAGCCAAGATCTGGCAGTCTACAATGAGCAGTTCTTC | CASSQDLAVYNEQFF
few | TRBD1 | TRBJ1-1 | TRBV7-2 | TGTGCCAGCAGCTTGACAGGGCTGAACACTGAAGCTTTCTTT | CASSLTGLNTEAFF
. | TRBD1 | TRBJ1-2 | TRBV5-1 | TGCGCCAGCAGTCCTGGACAGGGAGGCGGTGGCTACACCTTC | CASSPGQGGGGYTF
. | TRBD1 | TRBJ1-6 | TRBV5-6 | TGTGCCAGCAGCTTCGGACAGGGCGCGGCCGGGTCACCCCTCCACTTT | CASSFGQGAAGSPLHF
. | TRBD1 | TRBJ1-5 | TRBV30 | TGTGCCTGGAGTCGCCATGAGGGGGCAGGACAGCCCCAGCATTTT | CAWSRHEGAGQPQHF
. | TRBD1 | TRBJ2-7 | TRBV4-1 | TGCGCCAGCAGCCGCGCGGGACAGGGGAGCTACGAGCAGTACTTC | CASSRAGQGSYEQYF
. | . | TRBJ1-2 | TRBV27 | TGTGCCAGCAGTTTCCGGTTAGGGAATGGCTACACCTTC | CASSFRLGNGYTF
few | . | TRBJ1-2 | TRBV6-5 | TGTGCCAGCAGTTACTTGTGGGGATCGGGCTACACCTTC | CASSYLWGSGYTF
. | TRBD1 | TRBJ1-1 | TRBV5-4 | TGTGCCAGCAGCAGAAAAACCGACAGGGGGCGTACTGAAGCTTTCTTT | CASSRKTDRGRTEAFF
. | . | TRBJ2-1 | TRBV4-1 | TGCGCCAGCAGCCACGGGGCCATCGGGAATGAGCAGTTCTTC | CASSHGAIGNEQFF
few | . | TRBJ2-7 | TRBV27 | TGTGCCAGCAGTCCCCGACTGTACTCCTACGAGCAGTACTTC | CASSPRLYSYEQYF
. | . | TRBJ2-5 | TRBV30 | TGTGCCTGGATGCGTTCGGCCGGGGAAGAGCAGTACTTC | CAWMRSAGEEQYF
. | . | TRBJ1-1 | TRBV11-3 | TGTGCCAGCAGCTTAGGGGGACTAAACACTGAAGCTTTCTTT | CASSLGGLNTEAFF
. | . | TRBJ2-6 | TRBV6-4 | TGTGCCAGCAGCCTAACGACAGGTGTTGGGGCCAACGTCCTGACTTTC | CASSLTTGVGANVLTF
. | . | TRBJ1-2 | TRBV2 | TGTGCCAGCGCCAGGGCGAGGGGTTATGGCTACACCTTC | CASARARGYGYTF